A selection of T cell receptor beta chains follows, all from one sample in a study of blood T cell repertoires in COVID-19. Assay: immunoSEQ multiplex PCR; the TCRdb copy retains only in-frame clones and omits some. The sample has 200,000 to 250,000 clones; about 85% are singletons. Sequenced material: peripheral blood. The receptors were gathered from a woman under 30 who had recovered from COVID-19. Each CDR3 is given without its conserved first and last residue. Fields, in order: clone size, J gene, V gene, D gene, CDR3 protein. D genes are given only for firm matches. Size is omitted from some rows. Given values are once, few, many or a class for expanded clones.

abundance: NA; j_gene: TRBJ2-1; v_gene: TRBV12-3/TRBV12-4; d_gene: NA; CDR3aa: ASSLRRLDEQF
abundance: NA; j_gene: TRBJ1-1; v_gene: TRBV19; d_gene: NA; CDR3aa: ASSPGQQGEAF
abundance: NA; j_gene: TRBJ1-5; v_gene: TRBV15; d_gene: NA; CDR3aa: ATSIVSQPQH
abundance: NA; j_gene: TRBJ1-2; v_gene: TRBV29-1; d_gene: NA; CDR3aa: SIPREDYGYT
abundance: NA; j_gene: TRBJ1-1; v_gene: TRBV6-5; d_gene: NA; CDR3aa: ASNPSPGSGTEAF
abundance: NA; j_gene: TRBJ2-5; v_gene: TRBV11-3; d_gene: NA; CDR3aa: ASSLAYQETQY
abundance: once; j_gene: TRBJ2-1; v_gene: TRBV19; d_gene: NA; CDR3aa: ASSTYYNSYNEQF
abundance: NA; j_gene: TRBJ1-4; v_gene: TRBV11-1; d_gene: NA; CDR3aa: ASRPVGRRKLF
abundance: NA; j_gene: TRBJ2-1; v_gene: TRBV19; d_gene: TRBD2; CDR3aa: ASSITSGRLHEQF
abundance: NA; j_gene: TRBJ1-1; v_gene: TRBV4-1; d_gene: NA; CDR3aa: ASSQDPGQHTEAF
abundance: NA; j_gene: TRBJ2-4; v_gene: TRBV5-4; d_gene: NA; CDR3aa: ASSLGQGAKNIQY
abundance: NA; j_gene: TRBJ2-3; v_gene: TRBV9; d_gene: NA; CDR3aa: ASSPLAQASSTDTQY
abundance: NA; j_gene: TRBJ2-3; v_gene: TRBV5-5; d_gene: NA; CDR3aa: ASSLEGGTADTQY
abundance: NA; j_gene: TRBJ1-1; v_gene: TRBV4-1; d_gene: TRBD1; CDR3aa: ASSQRGLNTEAF
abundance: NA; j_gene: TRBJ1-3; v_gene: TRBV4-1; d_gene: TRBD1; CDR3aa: ASSQDRTGNSGNTIY
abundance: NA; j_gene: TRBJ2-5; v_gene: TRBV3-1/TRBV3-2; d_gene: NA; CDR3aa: ASSHASFTQY
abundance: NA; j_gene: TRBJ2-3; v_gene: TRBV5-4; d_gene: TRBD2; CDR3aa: ASSLASGSTDTQY
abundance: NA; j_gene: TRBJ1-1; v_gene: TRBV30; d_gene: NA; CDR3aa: AWSPVNTEAF
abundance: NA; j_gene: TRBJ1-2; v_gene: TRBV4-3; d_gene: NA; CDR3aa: ASSQDLYGYT
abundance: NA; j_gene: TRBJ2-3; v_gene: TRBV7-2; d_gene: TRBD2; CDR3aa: ASSHGTSGSRSDTQY
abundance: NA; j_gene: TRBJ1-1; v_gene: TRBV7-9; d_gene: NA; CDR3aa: ASSWGTGFTEAF
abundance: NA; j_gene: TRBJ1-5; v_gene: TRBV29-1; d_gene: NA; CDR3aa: SVRTDSNQPQH
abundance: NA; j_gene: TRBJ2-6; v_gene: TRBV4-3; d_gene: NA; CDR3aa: ASSQVDSSGANVLT
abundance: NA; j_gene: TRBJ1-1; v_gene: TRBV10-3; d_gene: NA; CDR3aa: AISEDRHTNTEAF
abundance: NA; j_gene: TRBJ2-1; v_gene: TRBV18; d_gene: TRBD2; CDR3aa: ASSTSGSYNEQF
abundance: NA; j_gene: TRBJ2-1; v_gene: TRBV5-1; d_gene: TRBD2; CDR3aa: ASSLVWAGGYYNEQF
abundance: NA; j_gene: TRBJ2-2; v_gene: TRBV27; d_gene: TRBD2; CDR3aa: ASSLSGSGTGELF
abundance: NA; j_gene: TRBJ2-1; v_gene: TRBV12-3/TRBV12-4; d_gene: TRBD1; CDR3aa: ASSLFPDREF
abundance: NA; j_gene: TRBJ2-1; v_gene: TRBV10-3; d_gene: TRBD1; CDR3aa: AISWTGSGNEQF
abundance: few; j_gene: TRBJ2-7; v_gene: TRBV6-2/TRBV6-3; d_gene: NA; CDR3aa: ASSYSIKPGRDYEQY
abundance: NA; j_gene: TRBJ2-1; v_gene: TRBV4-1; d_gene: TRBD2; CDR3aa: ASSQAGTSGSSYNEQF
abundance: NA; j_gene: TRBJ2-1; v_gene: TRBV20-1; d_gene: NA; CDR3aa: SAKRNEQF
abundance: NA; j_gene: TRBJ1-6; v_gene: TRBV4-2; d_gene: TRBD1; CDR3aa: ASSQDATGIFSSSYNSPLH
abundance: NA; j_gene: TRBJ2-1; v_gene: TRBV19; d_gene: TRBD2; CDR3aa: ASSTGGLAVAYNEQF
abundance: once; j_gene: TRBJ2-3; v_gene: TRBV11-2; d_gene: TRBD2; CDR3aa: ASSSLAGGPPDTQY
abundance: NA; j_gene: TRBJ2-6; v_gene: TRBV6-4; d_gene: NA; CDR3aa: ASSDRGTGANVLT
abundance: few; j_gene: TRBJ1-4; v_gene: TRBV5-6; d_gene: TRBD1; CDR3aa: ASSSTGWNEKLF
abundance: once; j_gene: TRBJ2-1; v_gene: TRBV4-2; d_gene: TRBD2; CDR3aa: ASSQGTSGRTIYNEQF
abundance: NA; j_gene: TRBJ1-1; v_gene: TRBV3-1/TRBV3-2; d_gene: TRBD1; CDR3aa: ASSQGVTGTGSTEAF
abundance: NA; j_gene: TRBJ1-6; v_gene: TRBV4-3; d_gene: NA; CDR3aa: ASSQGYDSSYNSPLH
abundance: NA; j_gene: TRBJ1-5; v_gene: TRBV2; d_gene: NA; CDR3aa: ASSESAIPDQPQH
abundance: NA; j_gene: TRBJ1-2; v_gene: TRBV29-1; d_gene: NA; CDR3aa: SVGGENYGYT
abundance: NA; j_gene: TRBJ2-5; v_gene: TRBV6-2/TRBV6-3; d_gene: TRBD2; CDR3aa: ASSYLAATETQY
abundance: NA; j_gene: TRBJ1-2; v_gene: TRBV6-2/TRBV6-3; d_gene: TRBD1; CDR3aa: ASSYRTGVNYGYT
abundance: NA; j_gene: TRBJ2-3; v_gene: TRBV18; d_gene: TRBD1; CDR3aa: ASSSLTGTLADTQY
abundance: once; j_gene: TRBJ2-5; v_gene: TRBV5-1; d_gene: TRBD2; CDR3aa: ASSFASGRSETQY
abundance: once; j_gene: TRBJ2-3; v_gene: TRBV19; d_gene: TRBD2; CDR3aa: ASQRDTDTQY
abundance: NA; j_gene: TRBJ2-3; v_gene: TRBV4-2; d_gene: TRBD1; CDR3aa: ATRDRGTDTQY
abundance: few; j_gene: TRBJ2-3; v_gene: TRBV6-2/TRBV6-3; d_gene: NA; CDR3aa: ASSFTGSTDTQY
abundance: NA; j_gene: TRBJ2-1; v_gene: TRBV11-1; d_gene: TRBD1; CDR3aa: ASSLPRDRGYNEQF
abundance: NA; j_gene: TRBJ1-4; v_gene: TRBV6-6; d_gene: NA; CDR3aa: ASSYNEGTFHEKLF
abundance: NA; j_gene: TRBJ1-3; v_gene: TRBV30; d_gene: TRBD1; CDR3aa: AWNPQGNGNTIY